This TCR beta chain was identified during a study of a mutant IDH1 vaccine in newly diagnosed glioma. Turning to the study itself: Treated patients comprised 62.5% males and approximately 38% females, mean age approximately 42 years.

Profiling relied on immunoSEQ multiplex PCR, and the TCRdb table lists in-frame clones only, not all of them. The data show over 50,000 clones, about three quarters seen once. V was trimmed by 5 bases and J by 0 bases, leaving 14 bases between them. This CDR3 spans 16 amino acids. Germline lookup yields CDR1 SGHTA and CDR2 FQGNSA. Time point meaning: week 47, end of study. Vaccine doses each comprised 300 ug of mutant IDH1 20-mer peptide, with topical imiquimod. This clone has a count of ten or more. Its antigen remains unknown. This chain links TRBV7-2 with TRBJ1-3, with D perhaps matching TRBD1 (5 bases). This receptor was taken from a woman aged 40 to 50 with glioma. Some clones in this sample may be carry-over from other donors' samples. Sequencing used PBMCs, obtained from a glioma patient whose treatment included an IDH1 peptide vaccine. CDR3 in amino acids: CASSPTAYSSGNTIYF. As DNA, the CDR3 is TGTGCCAGCAGCCCGACAGCCTACTCCTCTGGAAACACCATATATTTT.